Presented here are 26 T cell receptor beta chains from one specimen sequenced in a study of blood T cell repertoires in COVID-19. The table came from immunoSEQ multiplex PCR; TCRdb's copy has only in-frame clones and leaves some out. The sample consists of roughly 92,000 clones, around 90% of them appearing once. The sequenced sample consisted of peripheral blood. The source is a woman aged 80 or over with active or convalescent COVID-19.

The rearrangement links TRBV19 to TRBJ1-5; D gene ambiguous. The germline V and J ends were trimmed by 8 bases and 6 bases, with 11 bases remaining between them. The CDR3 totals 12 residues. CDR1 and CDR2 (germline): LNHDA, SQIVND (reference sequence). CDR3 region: CASGLWSQPQHF. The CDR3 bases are TGTGCCAGTGGTCTCTGGAGTCAGCCCCAGCATTTT.

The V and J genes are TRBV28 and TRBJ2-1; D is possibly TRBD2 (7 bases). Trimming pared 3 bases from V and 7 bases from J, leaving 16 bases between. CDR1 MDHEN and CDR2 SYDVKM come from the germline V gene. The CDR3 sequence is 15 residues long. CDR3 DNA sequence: TGTGCCAGCAGTTTGATTGGGAAGGGGGGGAATGAGCAGTTCTTC. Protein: CASSLIGKGGNEQFF.

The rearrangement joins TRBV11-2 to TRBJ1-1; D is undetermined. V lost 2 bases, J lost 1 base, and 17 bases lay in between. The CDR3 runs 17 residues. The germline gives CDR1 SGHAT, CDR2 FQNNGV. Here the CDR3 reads CASSLFVGWSENTEAFF. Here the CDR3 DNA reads TGTGCCAGCAGCTTATTCGTTGGTTGGTCAGAGAACACTGAAGCTTTCTTT.

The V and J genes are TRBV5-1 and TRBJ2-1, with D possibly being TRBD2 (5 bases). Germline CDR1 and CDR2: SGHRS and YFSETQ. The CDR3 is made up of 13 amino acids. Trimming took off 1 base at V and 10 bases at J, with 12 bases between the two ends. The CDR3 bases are TGCGCCAGCAGCTTGAATAGGGAGATCGAGCAGTTCTTC. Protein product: CASSLNREIEQFF. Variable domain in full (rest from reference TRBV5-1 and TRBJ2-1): KAGVTQTPRYLIKTRGQQVTLSCSPISGHRSVSWYQQTPGQGLQFLFEYFSETQRNKGNFPGRFSGRQFSNSRSEMNVSTLELGDSALYLCASSLNREIEQFFGPGTRLTVL.

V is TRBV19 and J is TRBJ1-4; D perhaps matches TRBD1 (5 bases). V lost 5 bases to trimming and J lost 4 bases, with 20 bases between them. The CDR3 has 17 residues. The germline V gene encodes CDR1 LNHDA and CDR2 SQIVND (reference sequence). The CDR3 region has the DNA TGTGCCAGTAGTTCACTTCCTCCAGGGCAGGATAATGAAAAACTGTTTTTT. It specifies CASSSLPPGQDNEKLFF.

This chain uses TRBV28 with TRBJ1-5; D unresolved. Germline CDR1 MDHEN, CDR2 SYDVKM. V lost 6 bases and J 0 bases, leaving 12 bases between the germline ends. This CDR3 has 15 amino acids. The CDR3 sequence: CASRQTRNSNQPQHF. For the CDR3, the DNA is TGTGCCAGCAGGCAGACAAGGAATAGCAATCAGCCCCAGCATTTT.

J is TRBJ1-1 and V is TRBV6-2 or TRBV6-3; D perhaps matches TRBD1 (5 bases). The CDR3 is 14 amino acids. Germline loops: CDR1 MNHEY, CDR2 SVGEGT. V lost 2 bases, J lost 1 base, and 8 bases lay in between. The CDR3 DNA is TGTGCCAGCAGTTACGGGGCACGGAACACTGAAGCTTTCTTT. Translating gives CASSYGARNTEAFF.

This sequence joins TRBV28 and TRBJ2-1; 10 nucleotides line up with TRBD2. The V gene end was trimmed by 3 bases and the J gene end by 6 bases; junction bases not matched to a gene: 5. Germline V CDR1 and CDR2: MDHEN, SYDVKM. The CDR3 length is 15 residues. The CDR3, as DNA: TGTGCCAGCAGTTTCGGGCTAGCGGGGGTCAATGAGCAGTTCTTC. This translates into CASSFGLAGVNEQFF.

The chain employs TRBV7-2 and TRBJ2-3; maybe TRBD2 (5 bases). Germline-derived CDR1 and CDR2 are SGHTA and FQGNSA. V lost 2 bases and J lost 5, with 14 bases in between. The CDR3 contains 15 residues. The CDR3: CASSLYRAEGDTQYF. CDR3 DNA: TGTGCCAGCAGCTTATACCGGGCAGAGGGAGATACGCAGTATTTT.

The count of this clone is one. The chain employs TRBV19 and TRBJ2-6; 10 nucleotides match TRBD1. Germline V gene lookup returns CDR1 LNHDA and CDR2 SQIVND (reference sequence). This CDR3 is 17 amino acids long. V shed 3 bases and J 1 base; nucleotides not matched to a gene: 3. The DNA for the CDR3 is TGTGCCAGTAGTATCAGGGGACAGGGGTCTGGGGCCAACGTCCTGACTTTC. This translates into CASSIRGQGSGANVLTF. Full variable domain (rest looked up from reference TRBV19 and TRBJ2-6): DGGITQSPKYLFRKEGQNVTLSCEQNLNHDAMYWYRQDPGQGLRLIYYSQIVNDFQKGDIAEGYSVSREKKESFPLTVTSAQKNPTAFYLCASSIRGQGSGANVLTFGAGSRLTVL.

CDR3 DNA sequence: TGTGCCAGCAGTTCTAGCGGGAGGGCAGATGAGCAGTTCTTC. Protein sequence: CASSSSGRADEQFF. V gene TRBV28 combines with J gene TRBJ2-1, with 12 positions matching TRBD2. The CDR3 spans 14 residues. Germline loops: CDR1 MDHEN, CDR2 SYDVKM. Trimming removed 4 bases from V and 8 bases from J; junction bases left unmatched: 3.

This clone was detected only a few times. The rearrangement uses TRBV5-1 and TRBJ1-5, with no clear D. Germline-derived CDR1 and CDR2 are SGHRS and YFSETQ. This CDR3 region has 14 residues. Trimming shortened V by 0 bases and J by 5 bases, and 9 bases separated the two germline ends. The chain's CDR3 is CASSLGGPDQPQHF. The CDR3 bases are TGCGCCAGCAGCTTGGGAGGTCCGGATCAGCCCCAGCATTTT.

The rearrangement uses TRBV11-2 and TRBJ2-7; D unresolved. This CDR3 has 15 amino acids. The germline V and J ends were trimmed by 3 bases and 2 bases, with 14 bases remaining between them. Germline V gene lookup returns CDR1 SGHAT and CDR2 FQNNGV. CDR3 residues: CASSFQPVVPYEQYF. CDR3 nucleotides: TGTGCCAGCAGCTTCCAACCGGTTGTTCCCTACGAGCAGTACTTC.

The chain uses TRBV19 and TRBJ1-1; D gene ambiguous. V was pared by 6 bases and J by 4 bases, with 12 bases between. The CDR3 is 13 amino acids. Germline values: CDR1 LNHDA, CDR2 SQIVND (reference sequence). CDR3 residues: CASSTDSGTEAFF. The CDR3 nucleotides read TGTGCCAGTAGCACCGACTCGGGCACTGAAGCTTTCTTT.

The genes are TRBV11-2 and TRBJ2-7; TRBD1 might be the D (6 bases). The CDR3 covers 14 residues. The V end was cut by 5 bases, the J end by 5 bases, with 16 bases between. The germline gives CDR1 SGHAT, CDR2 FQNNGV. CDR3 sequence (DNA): TGTGCCAGCAGCCTCGACGGGACACCTAACGAGCAGTACTTC. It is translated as CASSLDGTPNEQYF.

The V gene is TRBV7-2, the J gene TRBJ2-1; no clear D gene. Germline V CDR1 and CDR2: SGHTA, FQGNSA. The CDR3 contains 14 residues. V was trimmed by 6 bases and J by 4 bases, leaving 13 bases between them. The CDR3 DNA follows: TGTGCCAGCAGTCCCAAAAGCCAATACAATGAGCAGTTCTTC. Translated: CASSPKSQYNEQFF. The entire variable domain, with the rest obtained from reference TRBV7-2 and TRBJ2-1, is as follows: GAGVSQSPSNKVTEKGKDVELRCDPISGHTALYWYRQSLGQGLEFLIYFQGNSAPDKSGLPSDRFSAERTGGSVSTLTIQRTQQEDSAVYLCASSPKSQYNEQFFGPGTRLTVL.

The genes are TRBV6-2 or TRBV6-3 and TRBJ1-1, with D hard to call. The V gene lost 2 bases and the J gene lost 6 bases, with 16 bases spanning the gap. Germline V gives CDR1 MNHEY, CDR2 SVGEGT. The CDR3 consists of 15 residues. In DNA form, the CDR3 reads TGTGCCAGCAGTTACCGCGGGTCTTTGGCCGCTGAAGCTTTCTTT. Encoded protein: CASSYRGSLAAEAFF.

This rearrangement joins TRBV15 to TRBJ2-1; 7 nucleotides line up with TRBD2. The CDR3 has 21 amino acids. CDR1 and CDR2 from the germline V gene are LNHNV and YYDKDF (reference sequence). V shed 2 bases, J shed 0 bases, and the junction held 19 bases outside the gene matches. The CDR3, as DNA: TGTGCCACCAGCAGAAGCGGACTAGATCGCGTATTACAGAGCTCCTACAATGAGCAGTTCTTC. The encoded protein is CATSRSGLDRVLQSSYNEQFF.

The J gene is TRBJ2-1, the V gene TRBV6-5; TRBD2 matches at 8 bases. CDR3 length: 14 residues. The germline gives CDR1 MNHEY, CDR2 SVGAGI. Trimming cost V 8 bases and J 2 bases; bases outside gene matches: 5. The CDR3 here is CASAQREPYNEQFF. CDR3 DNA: TGTGCCAGCGCTCAGCGGGAGCCCTACAATGAGCAGTTCTTC.

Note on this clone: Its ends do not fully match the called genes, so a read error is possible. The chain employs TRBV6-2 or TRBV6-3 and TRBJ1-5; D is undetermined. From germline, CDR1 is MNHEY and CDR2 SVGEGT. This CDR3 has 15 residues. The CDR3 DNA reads TGTGCCAGCAGCTTAAGACCCCGAGGCAATCAGCCCCGGCATTTT. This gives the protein CASSLRPRGNQPRHF.

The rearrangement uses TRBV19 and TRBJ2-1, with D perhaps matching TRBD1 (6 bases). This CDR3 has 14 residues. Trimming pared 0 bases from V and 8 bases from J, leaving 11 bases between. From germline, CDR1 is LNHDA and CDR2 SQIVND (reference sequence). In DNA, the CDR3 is TGTGCCAGTAGTATAGAACAGGGCCCCTATGAGCAGTTCTTC. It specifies CASSIEQGPYEQFF.

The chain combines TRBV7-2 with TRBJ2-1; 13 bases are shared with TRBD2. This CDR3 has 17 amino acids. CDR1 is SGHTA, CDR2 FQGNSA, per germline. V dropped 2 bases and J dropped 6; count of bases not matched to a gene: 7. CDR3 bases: TGTGCCAGCAGCTTAACTAGCGGGAGGGCCTGGGGCAATGAGCAGTTCTTC. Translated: CASSLTSGRAWGNEQFF.

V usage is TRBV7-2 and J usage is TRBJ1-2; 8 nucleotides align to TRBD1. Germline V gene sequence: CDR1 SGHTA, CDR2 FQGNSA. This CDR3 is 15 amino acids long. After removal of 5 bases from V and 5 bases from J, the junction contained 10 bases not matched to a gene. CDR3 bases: TGTGCCAGCAGCCCAGGACAGGGTTCTGGTTATGGCTACACCTTC. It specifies CASSPGQGSGYGYTF.

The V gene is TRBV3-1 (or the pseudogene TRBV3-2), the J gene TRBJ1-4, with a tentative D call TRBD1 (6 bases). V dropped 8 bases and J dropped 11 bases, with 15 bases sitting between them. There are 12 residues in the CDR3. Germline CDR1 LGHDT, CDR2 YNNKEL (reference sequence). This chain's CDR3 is CASGSGDGKLFF. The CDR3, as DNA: TGTGCCAGCGGGTCAGGGGATGGCAAACTGTTTTTT.

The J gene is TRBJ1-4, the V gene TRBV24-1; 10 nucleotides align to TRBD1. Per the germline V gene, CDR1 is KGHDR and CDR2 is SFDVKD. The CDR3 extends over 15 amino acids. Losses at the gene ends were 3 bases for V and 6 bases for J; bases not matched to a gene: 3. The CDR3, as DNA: TGTGCCACCAGTGATCGGACAGGGGGGGATGAAAAACTGTTTTTT. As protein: CATSDRTGGDEKLFF.

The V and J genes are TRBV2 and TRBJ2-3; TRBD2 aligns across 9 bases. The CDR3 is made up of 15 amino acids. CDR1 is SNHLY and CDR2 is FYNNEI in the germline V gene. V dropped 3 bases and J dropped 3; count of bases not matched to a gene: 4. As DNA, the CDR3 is TGTGCCAGCAGTGACCAGACTAGCGGAACAGATACGCAGTATTTT. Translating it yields CASSDQTSGTDTQYF.